What follows are 12 T cell receptor beta chains derived from one specimen sequenced in a study of blood T cell repertoires in COVID-19. Assay: immunoSEQ multiplex PCR; the TCRdb copy retains only in-frame clones and omits some. In the table there are fewer than 250,000 clones, about four fifths of which are singletons. Input material: peripheral blood. All receptors come from a woman of 80 years or more with acute or convalescent COVID-19.

The genes are TRBV7-2 and TRBJ2-1; 14 bases map to TRBD2. This CDR3 has 16 residues. After removal of 3 bases from V and 7 bases from J, the junction contained 5 bases not matched to a gene. Germline V gene data show CDR1 as SGHTA and CDR2 as FQGNSA. CDR3 bases: TGTGCCAGCAGCTTGGTGGGACTAGCGGGAGCGAATGAGCAGTTCTTC. It translates to CASSLVGLAGANEQFF.

The CDR3 sequence: CASSPTQTDYGYTF. CDR3 nucleotides: TGTGCCAGCAGCCCCACCCAGACAGACTATGGCTACACCTTC. The chain has TRBV7-9 and TRBJ1-2; tentatively, D is TRBD1 (5 bases). Germline-derived CDR1 and CDR2 are SEHNR and FQNEAQ (reference sequence). Trimming stripped 5 bases from V and 3 bases from J, with 13 bases between. The CDR3 contains 14 residues.

This clone occurred a few times. J is TRBJ2-1 and V is TRBV7-2, with 8 nucleotides matching TRBD2. Trimming removed 5 bases from V and 2 bases from J; junction bases left unmatched: 8. This CDR3 is 16 amino acids long. Germline V gene data show CDR1 as SGHTA and CDR2 as FQGNSA. The CDR3 coding sequence is TGTGCCAGCAGCCCCCGAACTAGCGGTCCCTACAATGAGCAGTTCTTC. Its translation: CASSPRTSGPYNEQFF.

The chain combines TRBV10-3 with TRBJ1-1; D not resolved. The V end was cut by 2 bases, the J end by 0 bases, with 4 bases between. Germline CDR1 is ENHRY and CDR2 is SYGVKD. The CDR3 runs 13 residues. The CDR3 coding sequence is TGTGCCATCAGTGAGATAGTGAACACTGAAGCTTTCTTT. The encoded protein is CAISEIVNTEAFF.

The chain employs TRBV27 and TRBJ1-1; 8 nucleotides match TRBD1. Unmatched junction bases numbered 10, after V lost 5 bases and J lost 5 bases. Germline V CDR1 and CDR2: MNHEY, SMNVEV (reference sequence). The CDR3 consists of 15 residues. This chain's CDR3 is CASSPNTGGITEAFF. CDR3 nucleotide sequence: TGTGCCAGCAGTCCAAATACAGGGGGGATAACTGAAGCTTTCTTT.

The chain is built from TRBV28 and TRBJ2-7, with 10 bases lining up with TRBD2. Germline values: CDR1 MDHEN, CDR2 SYDVKM. With 0 bases clipped from V and 5 bases from J, the junction kept 7 bases outside the gene matches. The CDR3 spans 16 residues. The CDR3 DNA sequence: TGTGCCAGCAGTTTATGGATTAGCGGGAGGTCCCACGAGCAGTACTTC. Amino acids: CASSLWISGRSHEQYF.

This clone showed up just a few times. The CDR3: CASSYSEENTEAFF. In DNA, the CDR3 is TGTGCCAGCAGTTACTCTGAGGAGAACACTGAAGCTTTCTTT. The chain recombines TRBV6-6 with TRBJ1-1; D is uncertain. Deletions cut 0 bases from V and 1 base from J, with 6 bases between. CDR1 MNHNY and CDR2 SVGAGI come from the germline V gene (reference sequence). The CDR3 runs to 14 residues.

V usage is TRBV13 and J usage is TRBJ1-2; 7 bases agree with TRBD1. Germline V gene data show CDR1 as PRHDT and CDR2 as FYEKMQ (reference sequence). The CDR3 has 12 amino acids. Trimming removed 5 bases from V and 8 bases from J; junction bases left unmatched: 5. For the CDR3, the DNA is TGTGCCAGCAGCGTACAGGGGCGGGGCTACACCTTC. It encodes CASSVQGRGYTF.

This clone was seen just once. The V call is TRBV7-2, the J call TRBJ1-2; D is possibly TRBD1 (6 bases). The length of the CDR3 is 15 residues. Trimming left V 1 base short and J 1 base short, with 10 bases between. Germline CDR1 and CDR2: SGHTA and FQGNSA. The DNA for the CDR3 is TGTGCCAGCAGCTTAGACAGGGCACATAACTATGGCTACACCTTC. Translation: CASSLDRAHNYGYTF. Using reference TRBV7-2 and TRBJ1-2 for the parts outside the CDR3, the full variable domain is GAGVSQSPSNKVTEKGKDVELRCDPISGHTALYWYRQSLGQGLEFLIYFQGNSAPDKSGLPSDRFSAERTGGSVSTLTIQRTQQEDSAVYLCASSLDRAHNYGYTFGSGTRLTVV.

CDR3 residues: CASTPRGGQAYNEQFF. CDR3 DNA: TGTGCCAGCACCCCCCGAGGCGGGCAAGCCTACAATGAGCAGTTCTTC. The chain links TRBV9 to TRBJ2-1, with D tentatively TRBD2 (5 bases). This CDR3 has 16 residues. Trimming took 6 bases from V and 2 from J, leaving 18 bases between them. Germline V gene sequence: CDR1 SGDLS, CDR2 YYNGEE.

This clone was seen more than once but under ten times. The chain has TRBV6-5 and TRBJ2-2, with 7 bases lining up with TRBD1. This CDR3 comprises 13 residues. The germline gives CDR1 MNHEY, CDR2 SVGAGI. The junction had 3 bases not matched to a gene; V was cut back by 11 bases and J by 0 bases. In DNA form, the CDR3 reads TGTGCCGCCGGGACAGCGAACACCGGGGAGCTGTTTTTT. As protein: CAAGTANTGELFF.

The chain couples TRBV7-8 to TRBJ1-2; 12 bases line up with TRBD1. The CDR3 loop spans 16 amino acids. CDR1 is SGHVS, CDR2 FQNEAQ, per germline. After removal of 4 bases from V and 7 bases from J, the junction contained 10 bases not matched to a gene. CDR3 coding DNA: TGTGCCAGCAGCTCCGGGACAGGGGGCGGAGGTAGTGGCTACACCTTC. It is translated as CASSSGTGGGGSGYTF.